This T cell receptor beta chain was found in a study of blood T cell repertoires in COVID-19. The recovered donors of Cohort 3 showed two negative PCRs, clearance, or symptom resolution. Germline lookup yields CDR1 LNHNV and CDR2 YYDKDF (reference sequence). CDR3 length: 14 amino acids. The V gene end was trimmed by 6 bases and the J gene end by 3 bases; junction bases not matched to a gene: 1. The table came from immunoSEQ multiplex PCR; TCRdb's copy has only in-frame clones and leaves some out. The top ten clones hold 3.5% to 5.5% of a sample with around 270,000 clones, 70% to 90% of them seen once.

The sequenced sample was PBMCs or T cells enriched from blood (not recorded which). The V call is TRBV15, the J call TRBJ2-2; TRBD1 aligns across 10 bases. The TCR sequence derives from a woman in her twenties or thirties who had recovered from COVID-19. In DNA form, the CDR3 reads TGTGCCACCAGGACAGGGGGCGACACCGGGGAGCTGTTTTTT. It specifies CATRTGGDTGELFF.